A selection of T cell receptor beta chains follows, all from one sample in a study of blood T cells in healthy people across ages. TCRdb reprocessed the 5' RACE reads with MiXCR, giving one entry per CDR3 protein. The data hold about 2 million distinct CDR3 sequences, with 49% observed a single time. The sequenced sample consisted of blood. The receptors derive from a woman aged 40 to 50 in good health. Each CDR3 is given with its conserved first and last residue. The D gene is left open where the match is weak. Clone size, where shown, is once, few, many, or a class for clones that have expanded.

-	TRBV5-1	TRBJ2-1	-	CASSLGTPWSYNEQFF	TGCGCCAGCAGCTTGGGGACCCCATGGAGTTACAATGAGCAGTTCTTC
TRBD1	TRBV20-1	TRBJ1-6	few	CSAKTGGRSYNSPLHF	TGCAGTGCTAAAACAGGGGGTCGCTCCTATAATTCACCCCTCCACTTT
TRBD2	TRBV28	TRBJ2-7	-	CASSSPGLGARGSLYEQYF	TGTGCCAGCAGTTCGCCGGGACTAGGAGCCCGCGGGTCCCTCTACGAGCAGTACTTC
TRBD1	TRBV7-9	TRBJ1-4	-	CASGRTGLEKLFF	TGTGCCAGCGGTAGGACAGGTTTAGAAAAACTGTTTTTT
TRBD2	TRBV7-2	TRBJ2-5	once	CASSLVGRTSGDPQETQYF	TGTGCCAGCAGCTTAGTTGGGAGGACTAGCGGGGATCCACAAGAGACCCAGTACTTC
-	TRBV6-6	TRBJ1-2	-	CAGKTGPGGYTF	TGTGCCGGCAAGACGGGACCGGGTGGCTACACCTTC
TRBD1	TRBV11-2	TRBJ2-3	-	CASSLDTGVLPDTQYF	TGTGCCAGCAGCTTAGATACAGGGGTATTGCCAGATACGCAGTATTTT
-	TRBV2	TRBJ1-5	-	CASSPPGSWAQHF	TGTGCCAGCAGTCCCCCGGGCTCCTGGGCCCAGCATTTT
-	TRBV7-6	TRBJ1-1	-	CASSQNTQRTNTEAFF	TGTGCCAGCAGCCAGAATACCCAACGGACGAACACTGAAGCTTTCTTT
-	TRBV28	TRBJ2-7	-	CASSWRKPGDEQYF	TGTGCCAGCAGTTGGCGGAAACCAGGAGACGAGCAGTACTTC
TRBD2	TRBV5-1	TRBJ2-5	-	CASSLSSGGPKTQYF	TGCGCCAGCAGCTTATCTAGCGGGGGACCGAAGACCCAGTACTTC
-	TRBV5-1	TRBJ2-7	-	CASSLAGGQSSYEQYF	TGCGCCAGCAGCTTGGCGGGGGGACAAAGCTCCTACGAGCAGTACTTC
-	TRBV5-1	TRBJ1-6	-	CASSSAGDNSPLHF	TGCGCCAGCAGCTCCGCGGGGGATAATTCACCCCTCCACTTT
-	TRBV5-1	TRBJ2-5	few	CASSLGPHQEYQETQYF	TGCGCCAGCAGCTTGGGCCCACACCAAGAGTACCAAGAGACCCAGTACTTC
-	TRBV7-9	TRBJ2-5	-	CASSLGLVGSETQYF	TGTGCCAGCAGCTTAGGACTGGTGGGGTCAGAGACCCAGTACTTC
-	TRBV20-1	TRBJ2-4	few	CSASGGSKNIQYF	TGCAGTGCTAGTGGGGGTTCCAAAAACATTCAGTACTTC
-	TRBV20-1	TRBJ2-2	-	CSARDVRTQNTGELFF	TGCAGTGCTAGAGATGTCCGCACACAGAACACCGGGGAGCTGTTTTTT
-	TRBV6-5	TRBJ2-5	-	CASSYASWMETQYF	TGTGCCAGCAGTTACGCGTCCTGGATGGAGACCCAGTACTTC
-	TRBV20-1	TRBJ2-7	-	CSQESLGPGDEQYF	TGCAGTCAAGAAAGCCTAGGGCCTGGCGACGAGCAGTACTTC
TRBD2	TRBV5-1	TRBJ2-3	many	CASSPPGLADTQYF	TGCGCCAGCAGCCCCCCGGGACTAGCGGATACGCAGTATTTT
-	TRBV20-1	TRBJ1-5	-	CSATPDGGSDQPQHF	TGCAGTGCTACTCCCGACGGGGGTAGCGATCAGCCCCAGCATTTT
TRBD1	TRBV7-2	TRBJ1-2	-	CASSLRTGTVVEHYGYTF	TGTGCCAGCAGCTTACGGACAGGGACCGTAGTGGAGCACTATGGCTACACCTTC
TRBD1	TRBV9	TRBJ1-2	-	CASSVDRQGNYGYTF	TGTGCCAGCAGCGTAGACCGACAGGGGAACTATGGCTACACCTTC
-	TRBV7-9	TRBJ1-2	-	CASSLAEGNDGYTF	TGTGCCAGCAGCTTAGCTGAGGGGAACGATGGCTACACCTTC
-	TRBV2	TRBJ2-7	-	CASSANFGGQRQYF	TGTGCCAGCAGCGCAAATTTCGGGGGTCAGCGGCAGTACTTC
TRBD1	TRBV27	TRBJ2-3	-	CASSPGQGKVGTDTQYF	TGTGCCAGCAGCCCCGGACAGGGGAAGGTTGGCACAGATACGCAGTATTTT
-	TRBV7-9	TRBJ2-5	-	CASSLAEGTQYF	TGTGCCAGCAGCCTCGCCGAGGGGACCCAGTACTTC
-	TRBV10-3	TRBJ1-4	-	CAISGSEGVEKLFF	TGTGCCATCAGTGGGTCTGAAGGTGTTGAAAAACTGTTTTTT
-	TRBV12-3/TRBV12-4	TRBJ2-3	-	CASSSKGLITDTQYF	TGTGCCAGCAGTTCAAAAGGTCTAATTACAGATACGCAGTATTTT
TRBD1	TRBV20-1	TRBJ2-5	-	CSARTGVQETQYF	TGCAGTGCCCGGACAGGAGTCCAAGAGACCCAGTACTTC
TRBD2	TRBV7-3	TRBJ2-1	-	CASSLSGGLSNEQFF	TGTGCCAGCAGCTTGAGCGGGGGGCTCTCCAATGAGCAGTTCTTC
TRBD1	TRBV6-1	TRBJ1-6	-	CASRKTGGDSPLHF	TGTGCCAGCAGGAAGACAGGGGGCGATTCACCCCTCCACTTT
-	TRBV5-1	TRBJ1-2	-	CASSLEYAAGGDGYTF	TGCGCCAGCAGCTTGGAATATGCAGCAGGAGGGGATGGCTACACCTTC
TRBD2	TRBV24-1	TRBJ2-1	-	CATSDSASGALGEQFF	TGTGCCACCAGTGATTCGGCTAGCGGGGCCCTAGGTGAGCAGTTCTTC
-	TRBV29-1	TRBJ2-1	many	CSVAPGGAEQFF	TGCAGCGTTGCCCCTGGAGGGGCCGAGCAGTTCTTC
TRBD1	TRBV12-3/TRBV12-4	TRBJ2-7	many	CASSTTGGSSYEQYF	TGTGCCAGCAGTACGACAGGGGGGAGCTCCTACGAGCAGTACTTC